This TCR beta chain appears in the sequencing data of a study of T cells in Graves' hyperthyroidism and ophthalmopathy. Findings and limits, study-wide: For ophthalmopathy, model prediction preceded onset by a median roughly 6.2 months.

Germline loops: CDR1 PRHDT, CDR2 FYEKMQ (reference sequence). This CDR3 comprises 19 residues. The V gene end was trimmed by 6 bases and the J gene end by 4 bases; junction bases not matched to a gene: 13. As regards this clonotype: Its specificity is not known.

Amplification of TCR beta CDR3 regions used RNA as the template. The TCR CDR3 was amplified in a first-round RT-PCR using the HTBI primer set. TCRdb independently ran MiXCR on the multiplex PCR reads; one entry per CDR3 protein. This sample yields roughly 110,000 distinct CDR3 sequences, of which about 15% are seen a single time; around 44% belongs to the top ten. J is TRBJ2-1 and V is TRBV13; 15 nucleotides line up with TRBD2. Material for sequencing was blood. This clonotype was sampled from a woman aged 45-65 years with Graves' hyperthyroidism. CDR3 nucleotide sequence: TGTGCCAGCAGGCCTGCTAACCCCGGGACTAGCGGGAGGTACAATGAGCAGTTCTTC. Translated: CASRPANPGTSGRYNEQFF.